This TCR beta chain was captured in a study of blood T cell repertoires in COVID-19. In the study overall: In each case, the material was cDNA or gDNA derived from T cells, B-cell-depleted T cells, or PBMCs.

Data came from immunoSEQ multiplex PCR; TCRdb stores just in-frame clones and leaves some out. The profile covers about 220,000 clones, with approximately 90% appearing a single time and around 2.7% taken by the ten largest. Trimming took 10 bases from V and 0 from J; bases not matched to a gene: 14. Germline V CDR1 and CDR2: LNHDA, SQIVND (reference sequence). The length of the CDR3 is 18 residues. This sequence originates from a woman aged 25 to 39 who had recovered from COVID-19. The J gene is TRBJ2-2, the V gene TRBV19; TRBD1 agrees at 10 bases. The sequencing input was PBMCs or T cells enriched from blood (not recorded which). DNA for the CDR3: TGTGCCACTAGCCGTCCGGGACAGGGGTTGGCGAACACCGGGGAGCTGTTTTTT. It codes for CATSRPGQGLANTGELFF.